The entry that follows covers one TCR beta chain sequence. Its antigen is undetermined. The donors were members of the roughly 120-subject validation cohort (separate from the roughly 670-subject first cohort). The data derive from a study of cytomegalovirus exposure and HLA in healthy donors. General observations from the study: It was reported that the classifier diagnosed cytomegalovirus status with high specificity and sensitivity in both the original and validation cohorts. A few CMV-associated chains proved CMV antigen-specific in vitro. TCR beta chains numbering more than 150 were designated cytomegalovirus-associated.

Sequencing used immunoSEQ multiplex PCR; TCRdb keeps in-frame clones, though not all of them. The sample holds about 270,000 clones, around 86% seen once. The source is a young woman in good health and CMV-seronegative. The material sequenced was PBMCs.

The CDR3 DNA is TGTGCCAGCAGCTTGGACGGGGGAAGTTACGAGCAGTACTTC. It encodes CASSLDGGSYEQYF. The V gene is TRBV5-6, the J gene TRBJ2-7; D possibly corresponds to TRBD2 (6 bases). The CDR3 is 14 residues long. V gave up 0 bases and J gave up 4 bases, with 11 bases separating them. CDR1 and CDR2 (germline): SGHDT, YYEEEE. The full variable domain, with the rest looked up from reference TRBV5-6 and TRBJ2-7, is DAGVTQSPTHLIKTRGQQVTLRCSPKSGHDTVSWYQQALGQGPQFIFQYYEEEERQRGNFPDRFSGHQFPNYSSELNVNALLLGDSALYLCASSLDGGSYEQYFGPGTRLTVT.